The 18 T cell receptor beta chains below were found in one sample sequenced in a study of T cell repertoires in cytomegalovirus infection. Using its own MiXCR run on the reads, TCRdb lists one record per CDR3 protein. The sample carries about 250,000 distinct CDR3 sequences, 9% to 15% recorded once. The specimen was PBMCs. All receptors derive from a human donor in good health (CMV status not recorded). Some clones in this sample may be carry-over from other donors' samples.

Many counts were recorded for this clonotype. J is TRBJ2-1 and V is TRBV20-1; 7 nucleotides align to TRBD2. The CDR3 contains 15 residues. V lost 1 base to trimming and J lost 4 bases; unmatched junction nucleotides: 7. Germline CDR1 and CDR2: DFQATT and SNEGSKA (reference sequence). CDR3 DNA: TGCAGTGCTAGAGTTCCGGGACTACCATACAATGAGCAGTTCTTC. This sequence encodes CSARVPGLPYNEQFF.

The table lists this clonotype with many counts. The CDR3 region has the DNA TGTGCCAGCAGTTACGGACAGGGGCGACAAGAGACCCAGTACTTC. Its protein is CASSYGQGRQETQYF. V and J are TRBV7-8 and TRBJ2-5, with 9 nucleotides matching TRBD1. Per germline, CDR1 SGHVS and CDR2 FQNEAQ. There are 15 residues in the CDR3. Trimming removed 6 bases from V and 2 bases from J; junction bases left unmatched: 7.

This clonotype was observed at least ten times. V is TRBV12-3 or TRBV12-4 and J is TRBJ1-5, with D unresolved. This CDR3 contains 12 residues. V gave up 5 bases and J gave up 9 bases, with 11 bases separating them. The CDR3 DNA follows: TGTGCCAGCAGTCTACAAGTTGGGCCCCAGCATTTT. It specifies CASSLQVGPQHF.

This clonotype was found a few times. The chain joins TRBV12-3 or TRBV12-4 to TRBJ1-3, with D unclear. V was shortened by 5 bases and J by 0 bases, with 8 bases between the two germline ends. The CDR3 is 14 residues long. CDR3 in amino acids: CASSKSFSGNTIYF. In DNA, the CDR3 is TGTGCCAGCAGTAAAAGCTTCTCTGGAAACACCATATATTTT.

This clonotype was observed a handful of times. V gene TRBV24-1 combines with J gene TRBJ2-3, with TRBD1 matching over 8 bases. Unmatched junction bases numbered 12, after V lost 3 bases and J lost 2 bases. The germline V gene encodes CDR1 KGHDR and CDR2 SFDVKD. The CDR3 spans 18 residues. The CDR3 DNA reads TGTGCCACCAGTGATCACGGACAGGGTCCAGCCTTCACAGATACGCAGTATTTT. Protein: CATSDHGQGPAFTDTQYF.

This clonotype was counted a few times. The gene calls are TRBV6-5 and TRBJ1-1; D ambiguous. Germline CDR1 is MNHEY and CDR2 is SVGAGI. The ends were cut back, 6 bases at V and 8 bases at J, with 10 bases in the middle. This CDR3 comprises 11 residues. The CDR3 reads CASRAFGEAFF. The CDR3, as DNA: TGTGCCAGCAGGGCCTTCGGAGAAGCTTTCTTT.

This chain connects TRBV27 to TRBJ2-7; D is possibly TRBD1 (7 bases). There are 17 residues in the CDR3. CDR1 and CDR2 (germline): MNHEY, SMNVEV (reference sequence). Deletions cut 0 bases from V and 0 bases from J, with 15 bases between. CDR3 loop: CASSLSAGGFVSYEQYF. CDR3 nucleotides: TGTGCCAGCAGTTTATCCGCAGGGGGGTTCGTCTCCTACGAGCAGTACTTC.

J is TRBJ2-7 and V is TRBV7-9; no clear D. The CDR3 length is 11 residues. V was pared by 4 bases and J by 7 bases, with 8 bases between. The germline V gene has CDR1 SEHNR and CDR2 FQNEAQ (reference sequence). The DNA for the CDR3 is TGTGCCAGCAGCTACGCGGAGGAGCAGTACTTC. Protein product: CASSYAEEQYF.

At least ten counts were recorded for this clonotype. The chain employs TRBV7-2 and TRBJ1-4, with 8 positions matching TRBD1. Per germline, CDR1 SGHTA and CDR2 FQGNSA. The CDR3 consists of 15 residues. The V and J ends lost 5 bases and 3 bases, in that order; junction bases with no gene match: 5. CDR3 residues: CASSNDRGSNEKLFF. The CDR3 DNA reads as TGTGCCAGCAGCAACGACAGGGGATCTAATGAAAAACTGTTTTTT.

This sequence joins TRBV7-9 and TRBJ1-1, with D unresolved. V dropped 0 bases and J dropped 4 bases, with 9 bases sitting between them. In germline, CDR1 is SEHNR, CDR2 FQNEAQ (reference sequence). This CDR3 comprises 14 residues. The CDR3 sequence is CASSLAEGSTEAFF. As DNA, the CDR3 is TGTGCCAGCAGCTTAGCGGAAGGGAGCACTGAAGCTTTCTTT.

This clonotype was picked up many times. The chain employs TRBV7-9 and TRBJ1-1; no reliable D call. V was pared by 2 bases and J by 1 base, with 11 bases between. Looked up from germline, CDR1 is SEHNR and CDR2 is FQNEAQ (reference sequence). The CDR3 is 15 amino acids. CDR3 sequence: CASSLLLASNTEAFF. DNA for the CDR3: TGTGCCAGCAGCTTACTGTTAGCCTCGAACACTGAAGCTTTCTTT.

In this sample, this clonotype turned up many times. The V call is TRBV28, the J call TRBJ2-7; the D call may be TRBD1 or TRBD2 (5 bases each). This CDR3 spans 14 amino acids. The V and J ends lost 4 bases and 1 base respectively, with 11 bases between them. Germline assignment: CDR1 MDHEN and CDR2 SYDVKM. CDR3 in amino acids: CASSWGSPSYEQYF. DNA for the CDR3: TGTGCCAGCAGTTGGGGGAGTCCATCCTACGAGCAGTACTTC.

CDR3 bases: TGTGCCAGCAGGCTAACCGGGACAGGGCAAGAGACCCAGTACTTC. Translated: CASRLTGTGQETQYF. The chain is built from TRBV28 and TRBJ2-5, with 9 bases matching TRBD1. Germline lookup yields CDR1 MDHEN and CDR2 SYDVKM. This CDR3 has 15 residues. Trimming at V came to 6 bases and at J to 2 bases, leaving 7 bases not matched to a gene.

This clonotype occurred a few times. The chain recombines TRBV27 with TRBJ2-2; the match to TRBD2 covers 11 bases. Losses at the gene ends were 2 bases for V and 6 bases for J; bases not matched to a gene: 5. Germline V lookup: CDR1 MNHEY, CDR2 SMNVEV (reference sequence). The CDR3 runs to 16 residues. The CDR3 DNA reads as TGTGCCAGCAGTTTAATAGCGGGGGGGGGGGCCGGGGAGCTGTTTTTT. Amino acid sequence: CASSLIAGGGAGELFF.

In this sample, this clonotype turned up a few times. The J gene is TRBJ2-1, the V gene TRBV11-3; weak D call: TRBD2 (5 bases). The CDR3 has 12 residues. Germline V CDR1 and CDR2: SGHNT, YENEEA. The V gene lost 6 bases and the J gene lost 8 bases, with 11 bases spanning the gap. CDR3 nucleotides: TGTGCCAGCAGAGGAACCGGGGATGAGCAGTTCTTC. It yields the protein CASRGTGDEQFF.

The chain is built from TRBV5-4 and TRBJ2-7; 8 bases align to TRBD2. The CDR3 spans 15 residues. Germline V gene sequence: CDR1 SGHNT, CDR2 YYREEE (reference sequence). Trimming at V came to 2 bases and at J to 0 bases, leaving 4 bases not matched to a gene. CDR3 sequence: CASSFGRESSYEQYF. The CDR3 nucleotides are TGTGCCAGCAGCTTCGGGAGGGAGAGCTCCTACGAGCAGTACTTC.

J is TRBJ2-1 and V is TRBV12-3 or TRBV12-4; D is unclear. CDR3 size: 13 residues. Trimming cost V 6 bases and J 0 bases, with 6 bases left between them. Here the CDR3 DNA reads TGTGCCAGCAGAGTTAGCTCCTACAATGAGCAGTTCTTC. This encodes CASRVSSYNEQFF.

V gene TRBV28 combines with J gene TRBJ2-1; 14 nucleotides agree with TRBD2. The CDR3 is 17 residues long. The trim removed 6 bases at V and 3 bases at J, leaving 7 bases unmatched. The germline gives CDR1 MDHEN, CDR2 SYDVKM. The CDR3 sequence is CASSLGLAGGFYNEQFF. In DNA form, the CDR3 reads TGTGCCAGCAGCCTCGGACTAGCGGGAGGCTTCTACAATGAGCAGTTCTTC.